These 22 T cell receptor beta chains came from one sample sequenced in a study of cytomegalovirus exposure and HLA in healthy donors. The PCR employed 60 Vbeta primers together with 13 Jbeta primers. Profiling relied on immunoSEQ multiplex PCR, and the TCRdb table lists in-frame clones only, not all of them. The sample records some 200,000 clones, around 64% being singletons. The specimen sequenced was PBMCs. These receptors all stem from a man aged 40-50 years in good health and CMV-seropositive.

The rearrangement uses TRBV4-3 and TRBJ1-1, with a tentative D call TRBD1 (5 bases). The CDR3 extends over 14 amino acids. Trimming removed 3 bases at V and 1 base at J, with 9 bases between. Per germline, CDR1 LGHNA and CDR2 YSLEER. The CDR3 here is CASSHGDRNTEAFF. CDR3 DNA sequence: TGCGCCAGCAGCCATGGAGACAGGAACACTGAAGCTTTCTTT.

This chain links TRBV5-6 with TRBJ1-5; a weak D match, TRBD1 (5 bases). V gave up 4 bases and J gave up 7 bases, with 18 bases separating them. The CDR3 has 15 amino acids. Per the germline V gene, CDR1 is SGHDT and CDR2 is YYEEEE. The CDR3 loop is CASSQRTGGRQPQHF. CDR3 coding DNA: TGTGCCAGCAGCCAGCGGACGGGGGGTAGGCAGCCCCAGCATTTT.

This chain's CDR3 is CASSPRDFLDTQYF. The CDR3 region has the DNA TGTGCCAGCAGCCCCCGGGACTTTTTAGATACGCAGTATTTT. The chain recombines TRBV9 with TRBJ2-3; perhaps TRBD2 as D (6 bases). The CDR3 runs 14 residues. The germline V gene encodes CDR1 SGDLS and CDR2 YYNGEE. The V gene lost 4 bases and the J gene lost 5 bases, with 14 bases spanning the gap. Variable domain in full (rest from reference TRBV9 and TRBJ2-3): DSGVTQTPKHLITATGQRVTLRCSPRSGDLSVYWYQQSLDQGLQFLIQYYNGEERAKGNILERFSAQQFPDLHSELNLSSLELGDSALYFCASSPRDFLDTQYFGPGTRLTVL.

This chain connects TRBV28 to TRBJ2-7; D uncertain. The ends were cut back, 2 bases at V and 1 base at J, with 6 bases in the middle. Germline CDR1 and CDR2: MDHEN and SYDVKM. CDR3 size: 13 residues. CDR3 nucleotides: TGTGCCAGCAGTTTAGTCAGATCCTACGAGCAGTACTTC. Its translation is CASSLVRSYEQYF. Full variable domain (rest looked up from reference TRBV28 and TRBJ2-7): DVKVTQSSRYLVKRTGEKVFLECVQDMDHENMFWYRQDPGLGLRLIYFSYDVKMKEKGDIPEGYSVSREKKERFSLILESASTNQTSMYLCASSLVRSYEQYFGPGTRLTVT.

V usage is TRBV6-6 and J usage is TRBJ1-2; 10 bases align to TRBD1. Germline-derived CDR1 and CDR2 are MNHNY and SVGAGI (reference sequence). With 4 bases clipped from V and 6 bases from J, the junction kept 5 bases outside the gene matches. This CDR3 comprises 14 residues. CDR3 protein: CASSSDRGPNGYTF. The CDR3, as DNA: TGTGCCAGCAGTTCTGACAGGGGGCCCAATGGCTACACCTTC.

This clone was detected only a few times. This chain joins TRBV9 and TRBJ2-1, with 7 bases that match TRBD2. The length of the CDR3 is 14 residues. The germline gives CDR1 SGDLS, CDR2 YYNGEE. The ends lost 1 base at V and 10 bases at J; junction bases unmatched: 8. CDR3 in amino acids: CASSVRSGEGEQFF. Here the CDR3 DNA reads TGTGCCAGCAGCGTAAGATCCGGGGAGGGAGAGCAGTTCTTC.

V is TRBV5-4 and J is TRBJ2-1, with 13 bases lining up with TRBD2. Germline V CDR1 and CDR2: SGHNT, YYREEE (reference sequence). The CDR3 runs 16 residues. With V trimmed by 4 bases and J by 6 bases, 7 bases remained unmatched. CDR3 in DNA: TGTGCCAGCAGCCGGACGACTAGCGGGGGGTCCAATGAGCAGTTCTTC. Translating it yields CASSRTTSGGSNEQFF.

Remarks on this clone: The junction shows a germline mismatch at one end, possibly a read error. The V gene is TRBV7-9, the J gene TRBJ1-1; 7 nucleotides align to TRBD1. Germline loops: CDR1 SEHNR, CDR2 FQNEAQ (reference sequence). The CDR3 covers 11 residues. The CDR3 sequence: CSSSFTGVAFF. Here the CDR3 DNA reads TGTTCCAGCAGCTTCACAGGGGTGGCTTTCTTT. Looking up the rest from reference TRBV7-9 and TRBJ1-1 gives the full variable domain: DTGVSQNPRHKITKRGQNVTFRCDPISEHNRLYWYRQTLGQGPEFLTYFQNEAQLEKSRLLSDRFSAERPKGSFSTLEIQRTEQGDSAMYLCSSSFTGVAFFGQGTRLTVV.

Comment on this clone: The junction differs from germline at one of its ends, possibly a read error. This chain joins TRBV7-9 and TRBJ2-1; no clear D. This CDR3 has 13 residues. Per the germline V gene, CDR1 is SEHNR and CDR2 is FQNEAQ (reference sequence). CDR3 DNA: TGTTCCAGCAGCTTAGTGGAGATAGGTGAGCAGTTCTTC. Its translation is CSSSLVEIGEQFF.

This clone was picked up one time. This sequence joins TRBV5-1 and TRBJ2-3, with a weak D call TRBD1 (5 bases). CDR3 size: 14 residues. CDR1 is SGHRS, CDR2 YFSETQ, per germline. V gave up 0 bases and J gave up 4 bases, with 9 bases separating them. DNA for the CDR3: TGCGCCAGCAGCTTGGCCATAGGGGCAGATACGCAGTATTTT. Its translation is CASSLAIGADTQYF.

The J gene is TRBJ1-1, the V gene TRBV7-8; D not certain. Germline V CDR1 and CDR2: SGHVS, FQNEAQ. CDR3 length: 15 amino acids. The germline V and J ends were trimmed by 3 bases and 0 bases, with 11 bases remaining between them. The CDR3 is CASSFRLGLNTEAFF. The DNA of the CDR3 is TGTGCCAGCAGCTTCAGGCTCGGTTTGAACACTGAAGCTTTCTTT.

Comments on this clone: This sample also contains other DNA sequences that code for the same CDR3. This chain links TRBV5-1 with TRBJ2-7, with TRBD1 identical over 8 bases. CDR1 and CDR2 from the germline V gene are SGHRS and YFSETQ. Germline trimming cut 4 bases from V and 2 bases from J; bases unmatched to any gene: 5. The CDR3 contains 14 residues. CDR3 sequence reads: CASSPGQGAYEQYF. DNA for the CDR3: TGCGCCAGCAGCCCCGGACAGGGAGCCTACGAGCAGTACTTC.

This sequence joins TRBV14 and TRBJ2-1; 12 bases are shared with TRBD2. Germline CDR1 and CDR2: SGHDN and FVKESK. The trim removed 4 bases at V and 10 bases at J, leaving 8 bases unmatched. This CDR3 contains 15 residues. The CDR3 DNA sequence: TGTGCCAGCAGCCCCCTAGCGGGGGGGCATCAAGAGCAGTTCTTC. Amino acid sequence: CASSPLAGGHQEQFF.

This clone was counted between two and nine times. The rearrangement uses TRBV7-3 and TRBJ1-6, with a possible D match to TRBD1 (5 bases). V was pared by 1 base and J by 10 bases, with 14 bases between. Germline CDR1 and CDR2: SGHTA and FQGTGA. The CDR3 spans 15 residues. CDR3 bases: TGTGCCAGCAGCTTAAATCCCCAGGGAGGCTCACCCCTCCACTTT. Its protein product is CASSLNPQGGSPLHF.

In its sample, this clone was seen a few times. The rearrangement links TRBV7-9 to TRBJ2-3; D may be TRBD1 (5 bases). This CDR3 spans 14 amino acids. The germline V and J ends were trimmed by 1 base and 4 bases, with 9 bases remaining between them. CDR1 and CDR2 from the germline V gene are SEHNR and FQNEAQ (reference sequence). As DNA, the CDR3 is TGTGCCAGCAGCTTAGGGGGCCTCTCAGATACGCAGTATTTT. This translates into CASSLGGLSDTQYF. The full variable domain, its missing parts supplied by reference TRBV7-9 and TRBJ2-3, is DTGVSQNPRHKITKRGQNVTFRCDPISEHNRLYWYRQTLGQGPEFLTYFQNEAQLEKSRLLSDRFSAERPKGSFSTLEIQRTEQGDSAMYLCASSLGGLSDTQYFGPGTRLTVL.

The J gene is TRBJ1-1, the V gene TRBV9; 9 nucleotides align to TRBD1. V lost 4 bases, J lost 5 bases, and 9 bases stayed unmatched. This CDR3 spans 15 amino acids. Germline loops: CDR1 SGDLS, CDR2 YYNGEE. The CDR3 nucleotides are TGTGCCAGCAGCTCCCGACAGGGGGGAGGAACTGAAGCTTTCTTT. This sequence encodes CASSSRQGGGTEAFF.

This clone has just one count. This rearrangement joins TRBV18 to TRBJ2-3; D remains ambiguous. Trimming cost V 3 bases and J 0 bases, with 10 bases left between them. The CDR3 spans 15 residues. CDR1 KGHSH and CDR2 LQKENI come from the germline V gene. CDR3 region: CASSPVGESTDTQYF. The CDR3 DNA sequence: TGTGCCAGCTCACCTGTGGGCGAGAGCACAGATACGCAGTATTTT. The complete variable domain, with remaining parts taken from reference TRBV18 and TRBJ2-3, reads NAGVMQNPRHLVRRRGQEARLRCSPMKGHSHVYWYRQLPEEGLKFMVYLQKENIIDESGMPKERFSAEFPKEGPSILRIQQVVRGDSAAYFCASSPVGESTDTQYFGPGTRLTVL.

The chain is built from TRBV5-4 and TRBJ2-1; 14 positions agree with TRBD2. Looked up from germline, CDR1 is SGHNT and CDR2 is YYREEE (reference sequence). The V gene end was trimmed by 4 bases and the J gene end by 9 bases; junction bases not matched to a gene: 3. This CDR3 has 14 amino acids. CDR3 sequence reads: CASSAGLAGGEQFF. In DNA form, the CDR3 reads TGTGCCAGCAGCGCTGGACTAGCGGGGGGTGAGCAGTTCTTC.

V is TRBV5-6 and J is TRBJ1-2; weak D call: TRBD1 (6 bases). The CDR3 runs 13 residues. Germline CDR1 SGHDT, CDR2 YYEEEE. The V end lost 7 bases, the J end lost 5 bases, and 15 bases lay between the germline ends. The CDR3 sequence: CASGVGGRYGYTF. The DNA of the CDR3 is TGTGCCAGCGGGGTCGGGGGGCGGTATGGCTACACCTTC.

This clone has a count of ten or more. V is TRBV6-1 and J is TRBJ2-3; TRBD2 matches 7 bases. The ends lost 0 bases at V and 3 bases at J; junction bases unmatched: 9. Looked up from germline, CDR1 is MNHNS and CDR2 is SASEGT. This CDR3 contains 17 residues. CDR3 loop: CASSEATGGGGTDTQYF. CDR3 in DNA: TGTGCCAGCAGTGAAGCTACGGGCGGGGGAGGAACAGATACGCAGTATTTT.

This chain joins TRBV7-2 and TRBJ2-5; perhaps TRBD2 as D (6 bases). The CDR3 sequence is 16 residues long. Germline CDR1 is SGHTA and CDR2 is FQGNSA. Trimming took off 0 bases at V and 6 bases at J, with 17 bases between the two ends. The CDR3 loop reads CASSLAPTRGVKTQYF. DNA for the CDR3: TGTGCCAGCAGCTTAGCGCCAACCCGCGGGGTGAAGACCCAGTACTTC.

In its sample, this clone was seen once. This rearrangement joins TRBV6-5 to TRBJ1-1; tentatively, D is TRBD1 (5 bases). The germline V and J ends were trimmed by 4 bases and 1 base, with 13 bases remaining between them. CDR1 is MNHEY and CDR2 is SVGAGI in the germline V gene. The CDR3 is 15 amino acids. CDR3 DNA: TGTGCCAGCAGTTTCCTGGGACTTGCGAACACTGAAGCTTTCTTT. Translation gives CASSFLGLANTEAFF.